Presented here are 8 T cell receptor beta chains from one specimen sequenced in a study of T cells in Graves' hyperthyroidism and ophthalmopathy. The source material, RNA transcripts, was used to amplify TCR beta CDR3 regions. The HTBI primer set served for first-round RT-PCR of the TCR CDR3. TCRdb recomputed calls from the multiplex PCR reads with MiXCR, one row per CDR3 protein. The sample has over 300,000 distinct CDR3 sequences, approximately 14% seen once; the top ten hold approximately 35%. What was sequenced was blood. The receptors originated from a woman between 35 and 50 years old with Graves' ophthalmopathy.

There are a few counts of this clonotype. The CDR3, as DNA: TGCGCCAGCAGTCTGACAGGGGCCTTTCAAGAGACCCAGTACTTC. Amino acids: CASSLTGAFQETQYF. The rearrangement uses TRBV5-1 and TRBJ2-5; TRBD1 matches 8 bases. The CDR3 is 15 amino acids. Trimming cost V 5 bases and J 2 bases; bases outside gene matches: 8. The germline CDR1 and CDR2 sequences are SGHRS and YFSETQ.

This clonotype showed up many times. The chain employs TRBV2 and TRBJ2-3; D remains unclear. Deletions cut 4 bases from V and 2 bases from J, with 4 bases between. This CDR3 spans 12 amino acids. Per germline, CDR1 SNHLY and CDR2 FYNNEI. In DNA, the CDR3 is TGTGCCAGCAGTGCCTACACAGATACGCAGTATTTT. Protein sequence: CASSAYTDTQYF.

This clonotype has a count of ten or more. The genes are TRBV19 and TRBJ2-7, with 9 bases that match TRBD1. The CDR3 covers 15 residues. Per germline, CDR1 LNHDA and CDR2 SQIVND (reference sequence). V lost 5 bases to trimming and J lost 3 bases; unmatched junction nucleotides: 8. CDR3 region: CASSATGGEVYEQYF. DNA of the CDR3: TGTGCCAGTAGTGCCACAGGGGGCGAAGTCTACGAGCAGTACTTC.

This clonotype was observed many times. The gene calls are TRBV20-1 and TRBJ2-5; D not certain. In germline, CDR1 is DFQATT, CDR2 SNEGSKA (reference sequence). Trimming took 6 bases from V and 2 from J, leaving 4 bases between them. There are 10 residues in the CDR3. The CDR3 bases are TGCAGTGCAGCTCAAGAGACCCAGTACTTC. As protein: CSAAQETQYF.

This clonotype came up many times. The chain is built from TRBV6-5 and TRBJ1-2, with unresolved D. CDR1 is MNHEY and CDR2 is SVGAGI in the germline V gene. V lost 0 bases, J lost 6 bases, and 14 bases lay in between. The CDR3 loop spans 15 amino acids. The CDR3 nucleotides are TGTGCCAGCAGTTACTCGATAACCGGGCTTGATGGCTACACCTTC. Its translation: CASSYSITGLDGYTF.

This clonotype has more than one count but fewer than ten. This may come from a read error, since a much larger clone is one base off. The rearrangement joins TRBV20-1 to TRBJ1-2; no clear D gene. V was pared by 0 bases and J by 4 bases, with 12 bases between. Germline CDR1 is DFQATT and CDR2 is SNEGSKA (reference sequence). The CDR3 sequence is 14 residues long. This chain's CDR3 is CSAREWVSCYGYTF. The CDR3 DNA is TGCAGTGCTAGAGAATGGGTGTCCTGCTATGGCTACACCTTC.

In its sample, this clonotype was seen many times. V is TRBV2 and J is TRBJ2-1; D is unresolved. Looked up from germline, CDR1 is SNHLY and CDR2 is FYNNEI. Deletions cut 3 bases from V and 0 bases from J, with 9 bases between. The CDR3 has 15 amino acids. CDR3 sequence reads: CASSEEISSYNEQFF. For the CDR3, the DNA is TGTGCCAGCAGTGAGGAGATTAGCTCCTACAATGAGCAGTTCTTC.

There are many counts of this clonotype. The chain employs TRBV6-2 or TRBV6-3 and TRBJ1-4; no firm D call. V gave up 1 base and J gave up 5 bases, with 17 bases separating them. This CDR3 is built from 17 residues. Germline V lookup: CDR1 MNHEY, CDR2 SVGEGT. The CDR3 sequence is CASSYFGFWTENEKLFF. The CDR3 region has the DNA TGTGCCAGCAGTTACTTTGGTTTCTGGACTGAGAATGAAAAACTGTTTTTT.